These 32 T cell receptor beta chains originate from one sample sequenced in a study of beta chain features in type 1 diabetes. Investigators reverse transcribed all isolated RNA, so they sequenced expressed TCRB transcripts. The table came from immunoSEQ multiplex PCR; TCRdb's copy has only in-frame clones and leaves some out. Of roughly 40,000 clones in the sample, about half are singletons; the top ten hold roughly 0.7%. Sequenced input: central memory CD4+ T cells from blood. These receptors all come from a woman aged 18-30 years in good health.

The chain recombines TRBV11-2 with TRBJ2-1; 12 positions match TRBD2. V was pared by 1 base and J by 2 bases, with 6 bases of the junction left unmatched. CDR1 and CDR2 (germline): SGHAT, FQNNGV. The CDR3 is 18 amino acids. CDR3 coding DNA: TGTGCCAGCAGCTTAGGGACTAGCGGGAACTCTGCCTACAATGAGCAGTTCTTC. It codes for CASSLGTSGNSAYNEQFF. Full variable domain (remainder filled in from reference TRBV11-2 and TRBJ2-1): EAGVAQSPRYKIIEKRQSVAFWCNPISGHATLYWYQQILGQGPKLLIQFQNNGVVDDSQLPKDRFSAERLKGVDSTLKIQPAKLEDSAVYLCASSLGTSGNSAYNEQFFGPGTRLTVL.

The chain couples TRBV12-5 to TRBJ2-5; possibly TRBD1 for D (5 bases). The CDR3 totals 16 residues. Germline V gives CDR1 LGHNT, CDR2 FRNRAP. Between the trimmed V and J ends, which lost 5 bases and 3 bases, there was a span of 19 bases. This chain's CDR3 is CASGPLRAVGKETQYF. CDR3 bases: TGTGCTAGTGGTCCCCTCAGGGCGGTGGGGAAAGAGACCCAGTACTTC.

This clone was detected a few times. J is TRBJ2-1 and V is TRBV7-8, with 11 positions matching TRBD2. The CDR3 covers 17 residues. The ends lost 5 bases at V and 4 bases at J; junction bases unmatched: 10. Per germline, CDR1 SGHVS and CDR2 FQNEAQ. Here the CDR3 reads CASSPMGTSGGYNEQFF. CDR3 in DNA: TGTGCCAGCAGCCCAATGGGGACTAGCGGAGGTTACAATGAGCAGTTCTTC.

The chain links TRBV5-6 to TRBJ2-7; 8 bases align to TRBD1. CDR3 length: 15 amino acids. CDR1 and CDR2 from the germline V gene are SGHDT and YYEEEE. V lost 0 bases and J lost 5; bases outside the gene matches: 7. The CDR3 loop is CASSLGSAGGDEQYF. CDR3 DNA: TGTGCCAGCAGCTTGGGGTCGGCAGGGGGCGACGAGCAGTACTTC.

The CDR3 here is CASSLGTSVDEQFF. CDR3 DNA: TGCGCCAGCAGCCTCGGGACTAGCGTCGATGAGCAGTTCTTC. The genes are TRBV5-1 and TRBJ2-1; 10 bases are shared with TRBD2. The J segment lost 8 bases and the V segment lost 4 bases, leaving 6 bases of the junction unmatched. The CDR3 has 14 residues. CDR1 is SGHRS and CDR2 is YFSETQ in the germline V gene.

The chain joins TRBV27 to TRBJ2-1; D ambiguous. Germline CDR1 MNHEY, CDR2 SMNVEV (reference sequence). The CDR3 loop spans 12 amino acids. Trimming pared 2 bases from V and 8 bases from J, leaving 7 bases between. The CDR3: CASSLSFHEQFF. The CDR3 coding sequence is TGTGCCAGCAGTTTAAGCTTTCATGAGCAGTTCTTC.

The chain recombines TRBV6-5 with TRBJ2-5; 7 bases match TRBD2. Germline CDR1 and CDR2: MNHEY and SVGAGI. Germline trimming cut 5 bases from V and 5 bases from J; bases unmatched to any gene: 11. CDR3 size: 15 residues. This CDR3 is CASSGGGHLGETQYF. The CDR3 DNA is TGTGCCAGCAGTGGGGGGGGTCACCTGGGGGAGACCCAGTACTTC.

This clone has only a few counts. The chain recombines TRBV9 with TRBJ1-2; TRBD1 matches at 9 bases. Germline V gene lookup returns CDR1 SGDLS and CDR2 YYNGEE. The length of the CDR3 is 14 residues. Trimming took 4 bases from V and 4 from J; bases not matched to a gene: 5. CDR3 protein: CASSSGTGTYGYTF. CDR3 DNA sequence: TGTGCCAGCAGCTCCGGGACAGGGACCTATGGCTACACCTTC.

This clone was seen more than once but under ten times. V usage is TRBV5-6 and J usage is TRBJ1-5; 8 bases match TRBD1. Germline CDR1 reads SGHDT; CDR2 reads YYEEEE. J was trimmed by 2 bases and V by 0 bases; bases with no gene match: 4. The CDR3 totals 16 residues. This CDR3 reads CASSLAGQVGNQPQHF. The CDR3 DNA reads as TGTGCCAGCAGCTTGGCGGGACAGGTGGGCAATCAGCCCCAGCATTTT.

The CDR3 sequence is CASSPSLELAGPAYEQYF. The CDR3 nucleotides are TGTGCCAGCTCACCATCGCTTGAACTAGCGGGGCCTGCCTACGAGCAGTACTTC. This sequence joins TRBV18 and TRBJ2-7, with 10 nucleotides matching TRBD2. Germline V gene lookup returns CDR1 KGHSH and CDR2 LQKENI. V gave up 2 bases and J gave up 2 bases; unmatched junction bases: 12. The CDR3 totals 18 residues.

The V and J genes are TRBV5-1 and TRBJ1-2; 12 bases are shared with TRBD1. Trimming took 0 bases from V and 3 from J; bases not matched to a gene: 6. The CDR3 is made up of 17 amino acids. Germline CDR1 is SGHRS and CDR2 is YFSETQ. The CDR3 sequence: CASSLGGTGGGDYGYTF. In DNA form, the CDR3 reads TGCGCCAGCAGCTTGGGGGGGACAGGGGGCGGCGACTATGGCTACACCTTC.

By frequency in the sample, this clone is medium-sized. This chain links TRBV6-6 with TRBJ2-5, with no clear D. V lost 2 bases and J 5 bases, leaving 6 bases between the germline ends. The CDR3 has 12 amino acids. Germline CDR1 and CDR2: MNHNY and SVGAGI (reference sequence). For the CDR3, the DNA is TGTGCCAGCAGTTACCCTATGGAGACCCAGTACTTC. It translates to CASSYPMETQYF.

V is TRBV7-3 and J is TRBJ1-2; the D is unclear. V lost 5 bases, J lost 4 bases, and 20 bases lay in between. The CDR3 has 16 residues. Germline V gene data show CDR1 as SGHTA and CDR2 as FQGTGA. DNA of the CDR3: TGTGCCAGCAGCCCGCACGGGCCCGACGGGATCTATGGCTACACCTTC. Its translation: CASSPHGPDGIYGYTF.

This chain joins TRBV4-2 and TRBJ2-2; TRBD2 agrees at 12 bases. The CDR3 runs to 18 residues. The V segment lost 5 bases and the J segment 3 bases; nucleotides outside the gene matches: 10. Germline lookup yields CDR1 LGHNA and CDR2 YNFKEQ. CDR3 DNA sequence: TGTGCCAGCAGCGCACGCCGACTAGCGGGAGATGACACCGGGGAGCTGTTTTTT. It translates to CASSARRLAGDDTGELFF.

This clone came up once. DNA for the CDR3: TGCGCCAGCAGCTTGGCAGGGCTGAGTGCAGATACGCAGTATTTT. It codes for CASSLAGLSADTQYF. The rearrangement links TRBV5-1 to TRBJ2-3; weak D call: TRBD1 (5 bases). The CDR3 runs 15 residues. The germline V and J ends were trimmed by 0 bases and 4 bases, with 12 bases remaining between them. Germline CDR1 is SGHRS and CDR2 is YFSETQ.

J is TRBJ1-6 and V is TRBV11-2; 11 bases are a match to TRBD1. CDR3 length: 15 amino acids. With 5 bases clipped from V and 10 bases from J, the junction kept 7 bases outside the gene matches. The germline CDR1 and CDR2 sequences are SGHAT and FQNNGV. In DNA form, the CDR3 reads TGTGCCAGCAGCCAAGACGGGACAGGGGGATCACCCCTCCACTTT. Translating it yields CASSQDGTGGSPLHF.

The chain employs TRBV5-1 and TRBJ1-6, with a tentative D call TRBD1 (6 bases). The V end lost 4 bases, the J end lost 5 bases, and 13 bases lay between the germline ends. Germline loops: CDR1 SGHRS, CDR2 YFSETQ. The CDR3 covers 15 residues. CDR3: CASSLVGGHNSPLHF. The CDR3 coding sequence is TGCGCCAGCAGCCTGGTGGGGGGGCATAATTCACCCCTCCACTTT.

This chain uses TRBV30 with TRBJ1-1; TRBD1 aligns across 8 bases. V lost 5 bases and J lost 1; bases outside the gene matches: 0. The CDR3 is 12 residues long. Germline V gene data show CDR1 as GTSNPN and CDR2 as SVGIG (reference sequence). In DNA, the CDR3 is TGTGCCTGGGACAGGGGGAACACTGAAGCTTTCTTT. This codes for CAWDRGNTEAFF.

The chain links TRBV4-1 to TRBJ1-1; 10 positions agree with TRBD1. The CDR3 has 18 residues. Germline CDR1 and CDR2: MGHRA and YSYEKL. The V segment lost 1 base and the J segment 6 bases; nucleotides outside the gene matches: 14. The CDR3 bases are TGCGCCAGCAGCCAAGTGAGGTTTTCCGGGACAGGGGACCCTGAAGCTTTCTTT. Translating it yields CASSQVRFSGTGDPEAFF.

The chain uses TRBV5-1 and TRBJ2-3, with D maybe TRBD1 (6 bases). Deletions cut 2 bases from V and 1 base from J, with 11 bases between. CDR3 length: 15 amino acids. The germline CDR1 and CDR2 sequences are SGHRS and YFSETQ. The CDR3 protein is CASSFSGDRTDTQYF. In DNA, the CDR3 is TGCGCCAGCAGCTTTTCAGGGGATCGCACAGATACGCAGTATTTT.

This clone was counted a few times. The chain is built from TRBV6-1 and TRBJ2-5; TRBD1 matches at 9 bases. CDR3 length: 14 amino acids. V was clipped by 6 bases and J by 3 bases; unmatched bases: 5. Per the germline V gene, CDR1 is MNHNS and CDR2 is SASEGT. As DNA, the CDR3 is TGTGCCAGCAGAGTCCGGGACAGGGAAGAGACCCAGTACTTC. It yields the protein CASRVRDREETQYF.

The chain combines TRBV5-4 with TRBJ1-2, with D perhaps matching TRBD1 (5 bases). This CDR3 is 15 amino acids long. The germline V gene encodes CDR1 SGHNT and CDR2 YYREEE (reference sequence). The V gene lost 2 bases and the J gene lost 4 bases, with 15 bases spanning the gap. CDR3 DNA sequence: TGTGCCAGCAGCTTCGCCCAGGGTATGCGCTATGGCTACACCTTC. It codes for CASSFAQGMRYGYTF.

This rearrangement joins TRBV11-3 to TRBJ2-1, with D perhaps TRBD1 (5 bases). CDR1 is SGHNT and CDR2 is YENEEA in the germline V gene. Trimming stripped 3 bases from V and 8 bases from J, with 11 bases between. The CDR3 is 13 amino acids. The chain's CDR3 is CASSFDWGDEQFF. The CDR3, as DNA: TGTGCCAGCAGCTTCGACTGGGGCGATGAGCAGTTCTTC.

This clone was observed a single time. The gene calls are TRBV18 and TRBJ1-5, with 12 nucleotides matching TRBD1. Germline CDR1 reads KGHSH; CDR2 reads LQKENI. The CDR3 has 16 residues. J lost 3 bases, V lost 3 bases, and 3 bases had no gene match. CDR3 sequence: CASSPGTGGYNQPQHF. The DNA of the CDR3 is TGTGCCAGCTCACCGGGGACAGGGGGCTACAATCAGCCCCAGCATTTT.

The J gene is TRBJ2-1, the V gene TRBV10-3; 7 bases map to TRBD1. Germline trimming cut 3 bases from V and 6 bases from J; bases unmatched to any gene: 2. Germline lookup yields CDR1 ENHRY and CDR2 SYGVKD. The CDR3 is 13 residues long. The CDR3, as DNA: TGTGCCATCAGTGAACAGGGGCTCAATGAGCAGTTCTTC. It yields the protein CAISEQGLNEQFF.

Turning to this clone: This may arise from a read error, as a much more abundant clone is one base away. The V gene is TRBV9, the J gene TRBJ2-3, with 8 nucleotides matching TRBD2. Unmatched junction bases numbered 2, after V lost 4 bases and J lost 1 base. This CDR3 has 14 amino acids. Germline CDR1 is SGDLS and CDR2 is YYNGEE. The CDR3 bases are TGTGCCAGCAGCTCGACTAGCGGCACAGATACGCAGTATTTT. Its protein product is CASSSTSGTDTQYF.

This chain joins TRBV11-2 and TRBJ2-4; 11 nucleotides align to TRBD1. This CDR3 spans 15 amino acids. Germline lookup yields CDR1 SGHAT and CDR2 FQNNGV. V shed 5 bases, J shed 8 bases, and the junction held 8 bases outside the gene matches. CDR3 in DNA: TGTGCCAGCAGCCAAGGGGACAGGGGGTGGGACATTCAGTACTTC. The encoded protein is CASSQGDRGWDIQYF.

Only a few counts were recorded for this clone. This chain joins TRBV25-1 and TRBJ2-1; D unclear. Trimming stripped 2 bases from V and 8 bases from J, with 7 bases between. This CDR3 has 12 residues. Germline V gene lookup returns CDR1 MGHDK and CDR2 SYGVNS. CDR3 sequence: CASSENLDEQFF. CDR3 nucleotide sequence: TGTGCCAGCAGTGAAAATCTTGATGAGCAGTTCTTC.

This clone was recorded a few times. CDR3 DNA: TGTGCCAGCAGCTTATCTCCCAGGGACGAGCAGTACTTC. Its translation is CASSLSPRDEQYF. The chain is built from TRBV7-8 and TRBJ2-7; maybe TRBD1 (5 bases). Trimming took off 2 bases at V and 5 bases at J, with 10 bases between the two ends. This CDR3 is 13 amino acids long. CDR1 is SGHVS and CDR2 is FQNEAQ in the germline V gene. Full variable domain (missing parts from reference TRBV7-8 and TRBJ2-7): GAGVSQSPRYKVAKRGQDVALRCDPISGHVSLFWYQQALGQGPEFLTYFQNEAQLDKSGLPSDRFFAERPEGSVSTLKIQRTQQEDSAVYLCASSLSPRDEQYFGPGTRLTVT.

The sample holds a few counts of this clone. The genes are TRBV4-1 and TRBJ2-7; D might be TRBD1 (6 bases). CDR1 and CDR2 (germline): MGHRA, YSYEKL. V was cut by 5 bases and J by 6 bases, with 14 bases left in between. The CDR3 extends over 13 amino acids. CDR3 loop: CASSADSFSEQYF. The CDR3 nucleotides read TGCGCCAGCAGCGCGGACAGTTTTTCCGAGCAGTACTTC.

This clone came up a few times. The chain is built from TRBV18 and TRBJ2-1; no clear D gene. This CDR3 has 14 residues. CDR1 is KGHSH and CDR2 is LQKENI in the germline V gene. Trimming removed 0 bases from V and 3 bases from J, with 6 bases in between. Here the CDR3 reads CASSPPASYNEQFF. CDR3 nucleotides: TGTGCCAGCTCACCACCGGCCAGCTACAATGAGCAGTTCTTC.

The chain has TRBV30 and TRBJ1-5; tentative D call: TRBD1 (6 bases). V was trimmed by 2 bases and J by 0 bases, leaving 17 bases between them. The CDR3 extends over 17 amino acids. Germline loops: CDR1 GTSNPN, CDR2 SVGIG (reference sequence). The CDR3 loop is CAWSPRGGVHSNQPQHF. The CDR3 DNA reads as TGTGCCTGGAGTCCTAGGGGGGGGGTCCATAGCAATCAGCCCCAGCATTTT.